This is a list of T cell receptor beta chains from one sample in a study of blood T cell repertoires in COVID-19. Only in-frame clones appear in the TCRdb table, and some are missing; sequencing was by immunoSEQ multiplex PCR. The table records some 160,000 clones, about 82% of them present only once. The source material was peripheral blood. Receptor source: a man aged 65 to 79 with active or convalescent COVID-19. The CDR3 runs from the conserved cysteine through the conserved F or W. Each record gives: V gene, clone size, J gene, D gene, CDR3 DNA, CDR3 protein. A D gene is named only where the DNA matches it firmly. For some rows the clone size is stated as once, few or many, or as a class when expanded; others skip it.

>TRBV25-1|-|TRBJ1-2|-
TGTGCCAGCTGGGACCGGGGAGGCTATGGCTACACCTTC
CASWDRGGYGYTF
>TRBV12-5|-|TRBJ2-3|-
TGTGCTAGTGGAAATCCTGGAGCAGATACGCAGTATTTT
CASGNPGADTQYF
>TRBV5-8|-|TRBJ2-6|-
TGTGCCAGCAGCTTGGTTGGGAGCTCTGGGGCCAACGTCCTGACTTTC
CASSLVGSSGANVLTF
>TRBV7-2|-|TRBJ1-1|-
TGTGCCAGCAGCCTGGAACAGGAGAACACTGAAGCTTTCTTT
CASSLEQENTEAFF
>TRBV7-2|-|TRBJ1-1|TRBD1
TGTGCCAGCAGCCCCCCAGGACAGGGTGGAGAAGCTTTCTTT
CASSPPGQGGEAFF
>TRBV6-2/TRBV6-3|-|TRBJ1-2|TRBD1
TGTGCCAGCAGTGCACAGGGGGACTATGGCTACACCTTC
CASSAQGDYGYTF
>TRBV11-2|-|TRBJ1-6|-
TGTGCCAGCAGCTTTCTAACTAACTCACCCCTCCACTTT
CASSFLTNSPLHF
>TRBV3-1/TRBV3-2|-|TRBJ2-4|-
TGTGCCAGCAGCCTAACTTGGGAGGCAGTTAGGTACTTC
CASSLTWEAVRYF
>TRBV30|-|TRBJ1-5|TRBD1
TGTGCCTGGAGTGTAACAGGGGCGTATCAGCCCCAGCATTTT
CAWSVTGAYQPQHF
>TRBV30|-|TRBJ1-1|-
TGTGCCTGGAGTGTACAGACAGACACTGAAGCTTTCTTT
CAWSVQTDTEAFF
>TRBV7-8|-|TRBJ1-2|TRBD1
TGTGCCAGCAGCTCTCCTACAGGGGGAAGTTATGGCTACACCTTC
CASSSPTGGSYGYTF
>TRBV11-2|once|TRBJ2-3|TRBD2
TGTGCCAGCAGCATTAGCGGGGTCACAGATACGCAGTATTTT
CASSISGVTDTQYF
>TRBV9|-|TRBJ1-3|-
TGTGCCAGCAGCGTAGAGCTGGGAGATACTGGAAACACCATATATTTT
CASSVELGDTGNTIYF
>TRBV19|-|TRBJ2-1|-
TGTGCCAGTAGTATAGGGGCATTCCCCTACAATGAGCAGTTCTTC
CASSIGAFPYNEQFF
>TRBV30|-|TRBJ2-2|-
TGTGCCTGGAGTCCGGGTCCCGGGGAGCTGTTTTTT
CAWSPGPGELFF
>TRBV4-3|few|TRBJ2-2|TRBD2
TGCGCCAGCAGCCAAGCTCGGGGACTAGCGGGGGGACGGGAGCTGTTTTTT
CASSQARGLAGGRELFF
>TRBV7-8|-|TRBJ2-5|-
TGTGCCAGCAGCCTAAGGTCGGGTTTGGGAGAGACCCAGTACTTC
CASSLRSGLGETQYF
>TRBV18|-|TRBJ2-3|-
TGTGCCAGCTCAGAGGGGTTAGCGGGCACAGATACGCAGTATTTT
CASSEGLAGTDTQYF
>TRBV7-9|-|TRBJ1-2|-
TGTGCCAGCAGCCCGACAGTAAACTATGGCTACACCTTC
CASSPTVNYGYTF
>TRBV6-5|-|TRBJ1-1|-
TGTGCCAGCGGAGGCGGTACCCTTGGTGAAGCTTTCTTT
CASGGGTLGEAFF
>TRBV5-8|-|TRBJ2-5|TRBD1
TGTGCCAGCAGCTTGGAACAGGGGGCGTACGGGACCCAGTACTTC
CASSLEQGAYGTQYF
>TRBV9|once|TRBJ2-5|TRBD2
TGTGCCAGCAGCGTAGCAGCGGGGGGGCGAGATGAGACCCAGTACTTC
CASSVAAGGRDETQYF
>TRBV5-5|-|TRBJ1-4|TRBD1
TGTGCCAGCAGCTTTTCCGGGACAGGGGTCGAAAAACTGTTTTTT
CASSFSGTGVEKLFF
>TRBV29-1|few|TRBJ1-2|-
TGCAGCGTTGGTGTCGGCCGCGGGGGCTACACCTTC
CSVGVGRGGYTF
>TRBV12-3/TRBV12-4|once|TRBJ1-3|-
TGTGCCAGCATTCCTAACGGTGGAAACACCATATATTTT
CASIPNGGNTIYF
>TRBV6-2/TRBV6-3|-|TRBJ1-2|-
TGTGCCAGCAGTTCCACACGTCAGATTTCCAACTATGGCTACACCTTC
CASSSTRQISNYGYTF
>TRBV14|-|TRBJ1-5|-
TGTGCCAGCAGCCAAGAACCCCACAGTCAGCCCCAGCATTTT
CASSQEPHSQPQHF